The T cell receptor (beta chain) under discussion was sequenced for a study of T cells in Graves' hyperthyroidism and ophthalmopathy. Study outcomes and limitations: Stable hyperthyroidism was told apart from ophthalmopathy by a model built on 13 V-J features.

Trimming at V came to 6 bases and at J to 7 bases, leaving 10 bases not matched to a gene. The germline gives CDR1 MNHNS, CDR2 SASEGT. The CDR3 totals 16 residues. Amplified TCR beta CDR3 regions came from RNA transcripts. First-round RT-PCR of the TCR CDR3 relied on the HTBI primer set. TCRdb re-called the multiplex PCR reads through MiXCR, storing one row per CDR3 protein. The table records approximately 710,000 distinct CDR3 sequences, 15% to 20% of them present only once. A word on this clonotype: Its antigen remains unidentified.

The TCR sequence derives from a man over 45 with Graves' hyperthyroidism. Sequencing was performed on blood. The V call is TRBV6-1, the J call TRBJ2-1; 12 nucleotides agree with TRBD2. DNA for the CDR3: TGTGCCAGCAGCGGGAGGACTAGCGGGGACTGGAATGAGCAGTTCTTC. The encoded protein is CASSGRTSGDWNEQFF.